This section outlines one T cell receptor beta chain sequence together with its context. The target antigen is unknown. This sample was included in a study of T cell responses to AZD1222 COVID-19 vaccine. Study-level findings and limits: Vaccination with two AZD1222 doses was followed by a rise in Spike-specific TCR breadth and depth. Donor demographics were predominantly white British with a female majority; clonal diversity may be underestimated. None of the repertoires were sampled until the peak T cell response had passed.

TCRdb keeps only in-frame clones here, not all; method: immunoSEQ multiplex PCR. This table holds over 150,000 clones, around 88% found once. CDR1 and CDR2 from the germline V gene are SGHNT and YENEEA. There are 14 residues in the CDR3. The V and J ends lost 0 bases and 1 base respectively, with 5 bases between them. V and J are TRBV11-3 and TRBJ2-3, with D uncertain. The sample consisted of peripheral blood, taken 28 days after the second AZD1222 dose. The sequence came from an adult who received the AZD1222 COVID-19 vaccine. CDR3 DNA sequence: TGTGCCAGCAGCTTAGATCGACGCACAGATACGCAGTATTTT. Amino acid sequence: CASSLDRRTDTQYF.